The 7 T cell receptor beta chains listed next were all sequenced from one sample in a study of OX40 agonist ivuxolimab in advanced cancers. This table comes from immunoSEQ multiplex PCR, and its TCRdb copy is limited to in-frame clones, with some not included. The table has about 80,000 clones, 94% seen once. Sequences were derived from CD4+ or CD8+ T cells sorted from blood, sampled in a trial of the OX40 agonist ivuxolimab. The receptors stem from an adult with an advanced solid tumor such as melanoma, head and neck, liver or kidney cancer.

The rearrangement joins TRBV11-2 to TRBJ1-1; 7 positions agree with TRBD1. Trimming cost V 5 bases and J 5 bases; bases outside gene matches: 5. The length of the CDR3 is 13 residues. The germline CDR1 and CDR2 sequences are SGHAT and FQNNGV. The CDR3 loop is CASSRQGWTEAFF. CDR3 sequence (DNA): TGTGCCAGCAGCCGACAGGGTTGGACTGAAGCTTTCTTT.

The genes are TRBV19 and TRBJ1-5; D is ambiguous. Germline V gene lookup returns CDR1 LNHDA and CDR2 SQIVND (reference sequence). V was pared by 1 base and J by 3 bases, with 7 bases between. This CDR3 is built from 14 residues. CDR3 bases: TGTGCCAGTAGTATAGGGGCAGTCAATCAGCCCCAGCATTTT. It codes for CASSIGAVNQPQHF.

This clone was detected only once. The V gene is TRBV13, the J gene TRBJ2-1, with 7 bases fitting TRBD2. Germline lookup yields CDR1 PRHDT and CDR2 FYEKMQ (reference sequence). J was trimmed by 0 bases and V by 4 bases; bases with no gene match: 12. The CDR3 consists of 18 residues. In DNA, the CDR3 is TGTGCCAGCAGCTCCCTCTCTGACGGCGGGGGCTCCTACAATGAGCAGTTCTTC. Its translation is CASSSLSDGGGSYNEQFF.

The chain joins TRBV7-9 to TRBJ1-4; 10 bases match TRBD1. Germline trimming cut 3 bases from V and 6 bases from J; bases unmatched to any gene: 7. This CDR3 comprises 16 residues. Germline V lookup: CDR1 SEHNR, CDR2 FQNEAQ (reference sequence). This CDR3 is CASSFEPGQGYEKLFF. In DNA, the CDR3 is TGTGCCAGCAGCTTCGAGCCGGGACAGGGGTATGAAAAACTGTTTTTT. Together with reference TRBV7-9 and TRBJ1-4, the CDR3 gives the full variable domain: DTGVSQNPRHKITKRGQNVTFRCDPISEHNRLYWYRQTLGQGPEFLTYFQNEAQLEKSRLLSDRFSAERPKGSFSTLEIQRTEQGDSAMYLCASSFEPGQGYEKLFFGSGTQLSVL.

The genes are TRBV11-2 and TRBJ2-7; D gene unclear. CDR3 length: 13 amino acids. The germline V gene has CDR1 SGHAT and CDR2 FQNNGV. The V end was cut by 2 bases, the J end by 2 bases, with 7 bases between. The CDR3 DNA reads TGTGCCAGCAGCTTACGGAGCGCCTACGAGCAGTACTTC. It yields the protein CASSLRSAYEQYF.

This clone is labeled as medium-sized. The rearrangement links TRBV19 to TRBJ2-7; TRBD1 might be the D (6 bases). This CDR3 spans 12 amino acids. Germline values: CDR1 LNHDA, CDR2 SQIVND (reference sequence). V was clipped by 8 bases and J by 3 bases, with 11 bases between them. The CDR3 protein is CASGQGGYEQYF. DNA of the CDR3: TGTGCCAGTGGGCAAGGGGGCTACGAGCAGTACTTC.

The chain joins TRBV19 to TRBJ1-1; unclear D gene. Germline V lookup: CDR1 LNHDA, CDR2 SQIVND (reference sequence). Deletions cut 7 bases from V and 1 base from J, with 10 bases between. The CDR3 runs to 13 residues. As DNA, the CDR3 is TGTGCCAGTAAACACGGTGAGAACACTGAAGCTTTCTTT. This gives the protein CASKHGENTEAFF.